This TCR beta chain was retrieved from a study of blood T cell repertoires in COVID-19 (TCRdb year 2020). In the study overall: Collaborator samples came from the United States, Italy and Spain and covered acute and convalescent phases of COVID-19. The material from the prospective study consisted of cDNA or gDNA derived from T cells, B-cell-depleted T cells, or PBMCs. The dataset comprised deeply sampled blood TCRbeta repertoires from subjects exposed to, actively infected with, or recovered from COVID-19. A freely available public database, intended as a resource for researchers studying the immune response to SARS-CoV-2, is where the repertoires were released. Samples were obtained from the ongoing ImmuneRACE study (first 160 participants) and from 1,254 subjects provided by 6 global collaborators. A de-identified subject ID, COVID-19 status, age in years and sex were almost always included in the sample metadata. HLA class I and class II types, where available, came from metadata supplied by the sample provider rather than from assay-based typing. Points the paper makes about the study in general: The amount of clinical and demographic metadata varied by source and participant and was provided uncurated.

The collaborating institutions used their own protocols to collect whole blood in K2EDTA tubes. Collaborator samples were shipped for TCRbeta analysis as frozen whole blood, isolated PBMCs, or DNA extracted from either sample type. TCRbeta CDR3 regions were amplified from genomic DNA using the immunoSEQ Assay, a bias-controlled multiplex PCR. As for how the authors treated the data: The number of nucleated cells in each sample was estimated from the amplification of reference gene primers within the assay. Sequence reads were collapsed and filtered to measure the absolute abundance of every unique TCRbeta CDR3 rearrangement. Productive Simpson clonality was computed per sample as the square root of Simpson's diversity index over productive rearrangements. TCRdb provides this immuneACCESS table in a form limited to in-frame rearrangements. Some clones are lacking; in checked studies, under half of them reflect an unresolved V gene, and why the rest are absent is not known. V, J and clone size were drawn from that table, and D and trimming were deduced from the DNA. Here the sample has some 670,000 clones; more than 80% occur a single time. Roughly 0.26% of the sample is in the top ten clones.

On this clone: Its antigen target is currently unknown. Base qualities were left out, and no much larger clone turns up one base away.

The TCR comes from a woman in her late teens or twenties with acute or convalescent COVID-19. Specimen: peripheral blood.

The DNA sequence is given as TGTGCCAGCAGTTACGGGGAGCGCAGGAGGCCCGAGCAGTACTTC. It is translated as CASSYGERRRPEQYF. In this chain, TRBV6-5 is recombined with TRBJ2-7; a tentative D call is TRBD2 (5 bases match). V loses 2 bases, J loses 6 bases, and the germline ends lie 17 bases apart. Counted from cysteine to phenylalanine, this CDR3 has 15 amino acids. The DNA shown is the 45-base CDR3, in frame from base 1. CDR1 MNHEY and CDR2 SVGAGI were looked up in the germline V gene.